This T cell receptor beta chain was recovered during a study of identical twins. TCRdb re-called the 5' RACE reads with MiXCR, one entry per CDR3 protein. The sample shows around 340,000 distinct CDR3 sequences, 10% to 15% of them seen only once. The CDR3 extends over 15 amino acids. V lost 4 bases, J lost 0 bases, and 13 bases lay in between. Germline V gives CDR1 DFQATT, CDR2 SNEGSKA (reference sequence). In this sample, this clonotype turned up a few times. The sample was also linked to a second study, of yellow fever vaccine responses in identical twins.

Source material: CD8+ T cells sorted from blood. The receptor comes from a woman under 30 in good health. This chain joins TRBV20-1 and TRBJ2-1; a weak D match, TRBD1 (6 bases). The CDR3 here is CSATSTGFSYNEQFF. The CDR3 DNA reads TGCAGTGCTACAAGTACAGGGTTCTCCTACAATGAGCAGTTCTTC.